The clone carrying this TCR beta chain was counted between two and nine times. Given a much more abundant clone one base away, this may be a read error. 5'RACE employing 10-nucleotide random UMIs yielded the cDNA. MiXCR was run by TCRdb on the 5' RACE reads, yielding one entry per CDR3 protein. The sample lists about 59,000 distinct CDR3 sequences, about 13% occurring once. The sample comes from a study of neurological immune-mediated disorders. Trimming cost V 7 bases and J 5 bases, with 14 bases left between them. CDR3 length: 14 residues. In germline, CDR1 is LGHDT, CDR2 YNNKEL (reference sequence).

This clonotype was obtained from a woman aged 55-69 years with HTLV-1-associated myelopathy (HAM/TSP). The chain uses TRBV3-1 and TRBJ2-2; weak D call: TRBD1 (5 bases). Sequencing was done on a sample of PBMCs. The CDR3 bases are TGTGCCAGCATATCCTCAGGGTCTACCGGGGAGCTGTTTTTT. Its protein product is CASISSGSTGELFF.